Sequencing of this TCR beta chain was carried out in a study of T cell responses to AZD1222 COVID-19 vaccine. The study's findings and limits: Once two AZD1222 doses were given, Spike-specific TCR breadth and depth went up. The span of vaccine-associated CD4 TCRs extended across spike, with dominance at 160-218 and 743-854. Clonal diversity was possibly underestimated, and white British individuals and females predominated among donors.

Profiling relied on immunoSEQ multiplex PCR, and the TCRdb table lists in-frame clones only, not all of them. The sample shows 95,000 to 130,000 clones, about 90% of them seen only once. CDR1 is MNHEY, CDR2 SVGAGI, per germline. CDR3 size: 13 residues. With 5 bases clipped from V and 8 bases from J, the junction kept 8 bases outside the gene matches. With respect to this clone: Its antigen is unknown.

Doses given second, at about 4 or about 12 weeks, were pooled. Sequencing was performed on peripheral blood, taken 28 days after the second AZD1222 dose. The chain combines TRBV6-5 with TRBJ1-2; 7 bases map to TRBD1. The sequence was collected from an adult who received the AZD1222 COVID-19 vaccine. Here the CDR3 reads CASSTTGARGYTF. For the CDR3, the DNA is TGTGCCAGCAGTACCACAGGGGCAAGAGGCTACACCTTC.